This T cell receptor (beta chain) was sequenced in a study of blood T cell repertoires in COVID-19. The wider study: Whether acute or convalescent, the COVID-19 samples came from the United States, Italy and Spain. From T cells, B-cell-depleted T cells, or PBMCs came the material, which was cDNA or gDNA.

V was clipped by 0 bases and J by 5 bases, with 7 bases between them. The CDR3 runs 12 residues. Germline V gene data show CDR1 as GTSNPN and CDR2 as SVGIG (reference sequence). In the original processing: Using reference gene primer amplification, nucleated cell counts were estimated. Clones were read by immunoSEQ multiplex PCR, and TCRdb kept only the in-frame ones, dropping some. The DNA was the basis for D and trimming; V, J and clone size are from that table. The profile shows nearly 50,000 clones, around 88% of them singletons. Input material: peripheral blood. The receptor comes from a woman in her sixties with acute or convalescent COVID-19. The rearrangement links TRBV30 to TRBJ2-5, with a weak D call TRBD2 (5 bases). The CDR3 region has the DNA TGTGCCTGGAGTGTACGCGGGGAGACCCAGTACTTC. Translating it yields CAWSVRGETQYF.